The 21 T cell receptor beta chains reported below all come from one sample, sequenced in a study of blood T cell repertoires in COVID-19 (TCRdb year 2020). The library was generated by the immunoSEQ multiplex PCR assay. The immuneACCESS repertoire file appears here via TCRdb, limited to in-frame rearrangements. These files lack a portion of the clones; in checked studies, under half of the deficit traces to unresolved V genes, and the cause of the others is not known. This sample gives about 100,000 clones in total; more than 90% of them show up just once. Of the sample, roughly 5% is held by the ten largest clones. The sequencing sample was made of peripheral blood. The receptors shown here come from a man aged 65-85 years with acute or convalescent COVID-19.

This chain connects TRBV6-2 or TRBV6-3 to TRBJ1-1; TRBD1 is a possible D gene (6 bases). This CDR3 has 14 residues. Trimming took 5 bases from V and 1 from J, leaving 11 bases between them. Germline values: CDR1 MNHEY, CDR2 SVGEGT. The CDR3 sequence is CASSPGQSNTEAFF. The CDR3, as DNA: TGTGCCAGCAGTCCCGGACAGTCGAACACTGAAGCTTTCTTT.

The chain recombines TRBV14 with TRBJ2-7; D perhaps matches TRBD1 (6 bases). Trimming stripped 0 bases from V and 7 bases from J, with 13 bases between. The CDR3 is 14 amino acids. The germline CDR1 and CDR2 sequences are SGHDN and FVKESK. The CDR3 DNA sequence: TGTGCCAGCAGCCAAGATAGTCAGGGGTGGGAGCAGTACTTC. Translated: CASSQDSQGWEQYF.

The chain links TRBV4-2 to TRBJ2-7; 12 bases agree with TRBD2. Germline trimming cut 4 bases from V and 4 bases from J; bases unmatched to any gene: 14. The CDR3 is made up of 18 amino acids. Germline lookup yields CDR1 LGHNA and CDR2 YNFKEQ. The CDR3 reads CASSPGLAGSDSKYEQYF. CDR3 in DNA: TGTGCCAGCAGCCCCGGACTAGCGGGGTCCGACTCAAAGTACGAGCAGTACTTC.

This clone has a single count. The rearrangement joins TRBV11-2 to TRBJ2-1; 7 bases agree with TRBD1. Trimming removed 4 bases from V and 5 bases from J; junction bases left unmatched: 11. The CDR3 has 16 amino acids. Germline loops: CDR1 SGHAT, CDR2 FQNNGV. The CDR3: CASSYRQGGVHNEQFF. The CDR3 DNA reads as TGTGCCAGCAGCTACCGACAGGGTGGGGTTCACAATGAGCAGTTCTTC.

The V gene is TRBV5-6, the J gene TRBJ2-7, with D perhaps matching TRBD1 (5 bases). V was pared by 0 bases and J by 6 bases, with 10 bases between. There are 13 residues in the CDR3. Germline CDR1 and CDR2: SGHDT and YYEEEE. CDR3 loop: CASSLGQYLEQYF. The CDR3 region has the DNA TGTGCCAGCAGCTTGGGACAGTATCTCGAGCAGTACTTC. Variable domain in full (rest from reference TRBV5-6 and TRBJ2-7): DAGVTQSPTHLIKTRGQQVTLRCSPKSGHDTVSWYQQALGQGPQFIFQYYEEEERQRGNFPDRFSGHQFPNYSSELNVNALLLGDSALYLCASSLGQYLEQYFGPGTRLTVT.

V usage is TRBV13 and J usage is TRBJ2-1, with 7 bases fitting TRBD1. This CDR3 is 13 amino acids long. J gave up 2 bases and V 6 bases, and 1 base lay outside the gene matches. Germline V gives CDR1 PRHDT, CDR2 FYEKMQ (reference sequence). The CDR3 reads CASRTGAYNEQFF. CDR3 in DNA: TGTGCCAGCAGAACAGGGGCCTACAATGAGCAGTTCTTC.

The chain recombines TRBV7-9 with TRBJ1-1; D uncertain. Germline lookup yields CDR1 SEHNR and CDR2 FQNEAQ (reference sequence). The V and J ends lost 8 bases and 0 bases respectively, with 19 bases between them. The CDR3 length is 16 residues. CDR3 bases: TGTGCCAGCGGGCCTAATTCAGAGATAATGAACACTGAAGCTTTCTTT. Protein: CASGPNSEIMNTEAFF.

This clone occurred once. The chain recombines TRBV19 with TRBJ1-4; 7 bases map to TRBD1. J gave up 7 bases and V 8 bases, and 10 bases lay outside the gene matches. Germline-derived CDR1 and CDR2 are LNHDA and SQIVND (reference sequence). The CDR3 loop spans 14 amino acids. The CDR3 is CASLYRGEVEKLFF. The DNA of the CDR3 is TGTGCCAGTCTATACAGGGGTGAAGTTGAAAAACTGTTTTTT. The entire variable domain, with the rest obtained from reference TRBV19 and TRBJ1-4, is as follows: DGGITQSPKYLFRKEGQNVTLSCEQNLNHDAMYWYRQDPGQGLRLIYYSQIVNDFQKGDIAEGYSVSREKKESFPLTVTSAQKNPTAFYLCASLYRGEVEKLFFGSGTQLSVL.

The chain combines TRBV4-1 with TRBJ2-7, with D possibly TRBD1 on 5 matching bases. This CDR3 is 18 amino acids long. V was trimmed by 0 bases and J by 1 base, leaving 19 bases between them. Germline CDR1 MGHRA, CDR2 YSYEKL. In nucleotides, the CDR3 is TGCGCCAGCAGCCAAGAAGGGTCGAAGGGGCGGTTTTCCTACGAGCAGTACTTC. It is translated as CASSQEGSKGRFSYEQYF.

This clone was seen once. This rearrangement joins TRBV6-6 to TRBJ1-2; D is undetermined. Germline assignment: CDR1 MNHNY and CDR2 SVGAGI (reference sequence). The CDR3 is 13 amino acids. Trimming took off 8 bases at V and 4 bases at J, with 14 bases between the two ends. CDR3 loop: CASLTMRSYGYTF. The CDR3 nucleotides are TGTGCCAGCCTTACCATGAGGTCCTATGGCTACACCTTC.

V gene TRBV29-1 combines with J gene TRBJ2-1; possible D gene TRBD1, 6 bases. Trimming took off 8 bases at V and 5 bases at J, with 10 bases between the two ends. Per the germline V gene, CDR1 is SQVTM and CDR2 is ANQGSEA. This CDR3 is 11 amino acids long. CDR3 protein: CSSGQNNEQFF. CDR3 bases: TGCAGCTCGGGACAAAACAATGAGCAGTTCTTC.

This sequence joins TRBV6-5 and TRBJ1-2; 7 bases line up with TRBD1. CDR1 MNHEY and CDR2 SVGAGI come from the germline V gene. This CDR3 is 14 amino acids long. The V gene end was trimmed by 8 bases and the J gene end by 2 bases; junction bases not matched to a gene: 8. CDR3 nucleotides: TGTGCCAGCGGTTTTAACAGGGGAAACTATGGCTACACCTTC. This encodes CASGFNRGNYGYTF.

The chain carries TRBV4-1 and TRBJ1-2; the D gene is possibly TRBD1 (6 bases). This CDR3 comprises 16 residues. Germline CDR1 and CDR2: MGHRA and YSYEKL. V lost 1 base and J 5 bases, leaving 17 bases between the germline ends. CDR3 amino acids: CASSQVGQSESYGYTF. DNA for the CDR3: TGCGCCAGCAGCCAAGTCGGACAGAGTGAGTCTTATGGCTACACCTTC.

The V and J genes are TRBV6-5 and TRBJ2-7; TRBD2 matches at 11 bases. Germline loops: CDR1 MNHEY, CDR2 SVGAGI. This CDR3 contains 15 residues. V lost 0 bases and J lost 4; bases outside the gene matches: 2. The CDR3 reads CASSYSTSGRYEQYF. The CDR3 DNA reads as TGTGCCAGCAGTTACTCCACTAGCGGGAGATACGAGCAGTACTTC.

The chain is built from TRBV28 and TRBJ2-7, with TRBD2 matching 8 bases. With 1 base clipped from V and 3 bases from J, the junction kept 8 bases outside the gene matches. The germline V gene has CDR1 MDHEN and CDR2 SYDVKM. The CDR3 contains 16 residues. The CDR3 loop reads CASSLLETSAYYEQYF. Written as DNA, the CDR3 is TGTGCCAGCAGTTTATTGGAGACTAGCGCGTACTACGAGCAGTACTTC.

The rearrangement links TRBV30 to TRBJ2-1; 7 positions match TRBD1. CDR3 size: 14 residues. Trimming cost V 5 bases and J 7 bases; bases outside gene matches: 11. Germline V CDR1 and CDR2: GTSNPN, SVGIG (reference sequence). The CDR3 nucleotides are TGTGCCTGGGGGCTTAGGGGGCGCAGGAATGAGCAGTTCTTC. It codes for CAWGLRGRRNEQFF.

The rearrangement links TRBV30 to TRBJ1-1; 9 positions agree with TRBD1. From germline, CDR1 is GTSNPN and CDR2 SVGIG (reference sequence). V lost 7 bases to trimming and J lost 6 bases; unmatched junction nucleotides: 3. The CDR3 extends over 11 amino acids. The CDR3: CAFDRGAEAFF. Written as DNA, the CDR3 is TGTGCCTTTGACAGGGGGGCTGAAGCTTTCTTT. The full variable domain, its missing parts supplied by reference TRBV30 and TRBJ1-1, is SQTIHQWPATLVQPVGSPLSLECTVEGTSNPNLYWYRQAAGRGLQLLFYSVGIGQISSEVPQNLSASRPQDRQFILSSKKLLLSDSGFYLCAFDRGAEAFFGQGTRLTVV.

The rearrangement joins TRBV29-1 to TRBJ2-2, with 15 bases fitting TRBD2. CDR3 length equals 15 residues. Germline V CDR1 and CDR2: SQVTM, ANQGSEA. V shed 6 bases, J shed 5 bases, and the junction held 4 bases outside the gene matches. The CDR3 loop reads CSVAGLAGGTGELFF. In DNA form, the CDR3 reads TGCAGCGTCGCGGGACTAGCGGGAGGAACCGGGGAGCTGTTTTTT.

The sample holds one count of this clone. The V and J genes are TRBV5-1 and TRBJ1-2; TRBD1 matches 12 bases. The V segment lost 5 bases and the J segment 5 bases; nucleotides outside the gene matches: 4. In germline, CDR1 is SGHRS, CDR2 YFSETQ. The length of the CDR3 is 14 residues. CDR3 loop: CASRGQGASYGYTF. CDR3 sequence (DNA): TGCGCCAGCAGGGGACAGGGGGCAAGTTATGGCTACACCTTC.

The J gene is TRBJ2-7, the V gene TRBV28, with D uncertain. Germline V CDR1 and CDR2: MDHEN, SYDVKM. The CDR3 loop spans 13 amino acids. V was cut by 6 bases and J by 3 bases, with 12 bases left in between. CDR3 amino acids: CASSFSSLYEQYF. The CDR3 DNA is TGTGCCAGCAGCTTCTCCTCCCTCTACGAGCAGTACTTC.

The chain joins TRBV18 to TRBJ1-1, with D tentatively TRBD1 (5 bases). Germline CDR1 KGHSH, CDR2 LQKENI. This CDR3 comprises 14 residues. V shed 2 bases and J shed 1 base, with 8 bases lying between them. This chain's CDR3 is CASSPSGGNTEAFF. DNA for the CDR3: TGTGCCAGCTCACCATCGGGGGGGAACACTGAAGCTTTCTTT.